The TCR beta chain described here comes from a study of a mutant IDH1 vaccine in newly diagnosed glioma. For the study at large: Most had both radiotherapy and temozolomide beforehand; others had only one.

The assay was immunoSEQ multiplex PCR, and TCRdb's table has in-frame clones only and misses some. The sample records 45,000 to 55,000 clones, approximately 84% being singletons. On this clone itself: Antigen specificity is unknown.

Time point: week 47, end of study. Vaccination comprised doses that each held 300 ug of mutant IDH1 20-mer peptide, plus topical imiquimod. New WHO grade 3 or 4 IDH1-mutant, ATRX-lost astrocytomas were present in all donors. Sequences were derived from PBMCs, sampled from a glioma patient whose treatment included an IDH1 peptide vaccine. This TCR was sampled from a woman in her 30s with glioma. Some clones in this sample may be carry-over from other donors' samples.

CDR3 DNA sequence: TGTGCCAGCAGTCCGTCGGACAGGGGGCCAGGAGAGCAGTACTTC. The encoded protein is CASSPSDRGPGEQYF. This sequence joins TRBV27 and TRBJ2-7, with 11 positions matching TRBD1. Trimming removed 5 bases from V and 7 bases from J; junction bases left unmatched: 10. The germline V gene encodes CDR1 MNHEY and CDR2 SMNVEV (reference sequence). This CDR3 contains 15 residues.